A selection of T cell receptor beta chains follows, all from one sample in a study of beta chain features in type 1 diabetes. Sequencing used immunoSEQ multiplex PCR; TCRdb keeps in-frame clones, though not all of them. Of 220,000 or so clones listed, about 70% are singletons. The sequenced sample was naive CD4+ T cells from blood. The receptors were gathered from a man aged 25 to 40 in good health. Each CDR3 is given with its conserved first and last residue. The order of the fields is clone size, J gene, D gene, V gene, CDR3 protein, CDR3 DNA. D genes are given only for firm matches. Part of the rows lack a size; the others show once, few, many or a class for expanded clones.

.,TRBJ2-5,.,TRBV10-3,CAISDGRGQETQYF,TGTGCCATCAGTGACGGCAGGGGCCAAGAGACCCAGTACTTC
.,TRBJ2-3,.,TRBV25-1,CASSDRRPFTDTQYF,TGTGCCAGCAGTGACCGTCGACCCTTCACAGATACGCAGTATTTT
.,TRBJ2-7,TRBD2,TRBV18,CASSPTSGRAWYEQYF,TGTGCCAGCTCACCGACTAGCGGGAGGGCTTGGTACGAGCAGTACTTC
.,TRBJ2-5,.,TRBV11-2,CASSLFTGPLETQYF,TGTGCCAGCAGCTTATTTACAGGGCCATTAGAGACCCAGTACTTC
.,TRBJ2-4,.,TRBV7-6,CASSFLGGNIQYF,TGTGCCAGCAGCTTTCTTGGGGGGAACATTCAGTACTTC
.,TRBJ1-1,.,TRBV29-1,CSVVSRAVNTEAFF,TGCAGCGTTGTGAGTCGCGCCGTGAACACTGAAGCTTTCTTT
.,TRBJ2-3,.,TRBV29-1,CSVDPGTDTQYF,TGCAGCGTTGATCCAGGCACAGATACGCAGTATTTT
.,TRBJ2-1,TRBD1,TRBV30,CAWSYKQGISYNEQFF,TGTGCCTGGAGCTATAAACAGGGGATCTCCTACAATGAGCAGTTCTTC
few,TRBJ1-1,.,TRBV30,CAWSRGSTEAFF,TGTGCCTGGAGCCGGGGTTCCACTGAAGCTTTCTTT
.,TRBJ1-1,.,TRBV30,CAWSVNYREAFF,TGTGCCTGGAGTGTTAATTACAGGGAAGCTTTCTTT
.,TRBJ2-1,.,TRBV7-2,CASSLLFLLHEQFF,TGTGCCAGCAGCCTCCTCTTCCTGTTGCATGAGCAGTTCTTC
.,TRBJ2-3,TRBD2,TRBV30,CAWSRGLAGATDTQYF,TGTGCCTGGAGTCGGGGACTAGCGGGGGCCACAGATACGCAGTATTTT
.,TRBJ2-3,TRBD1,TRBV29-1,CSVATGADTQYF,TGCAGCGTAGCTACAGGGGCAGATACGCAGTATTTT
once,TRBJ2-7,TRBD1,TRBV28,CASSLVRGLEEQYF,TGTGCCAGCAGTTTGGTCAGGGGGCTGGAGGAGCAGTACTTC
few,TRBJ2-5,.,TRBV30,CAWSTRETQYF,TGTGCCTGGAGTACACGAGAGACCCAGTACTTC
.,TRBJ2-1,TRBD2,TRBV29-1,CSVEERSGRAHNEQFF,TGCAGCGTTGAAGAGAGAAGCGGGAGGGCCCACAATGAGCAGTTCTTC
.,TRBJ2-7,.,TRBV5-1,CASSFWQGQEQYF,TGCGCCAGCAGCTTCTGGCAGGGGCAAGAGCAGTACTTC
few,TRBJ1-1,.,TRBV30,CAWSVQANTEAFF,TGTGCCTGGAGTGTACAAGCGAACACTGAAGCTTTCTTT
.,TRBJ1-2,.,TRBV7-9,CASSPDTHGYTF,TGTGCCAGCAGCCCGGACACCCATGGCTACACCTTC
.,TRBJ1-1,.,TRBV2,CASSAVEAFF,TGTGCCAGCAGTGCGGTTGAAGCTTTCTTT
.,TRBJ2-7,.,TRBV30,CAWSTAYEQYF,TGTGCCTGGAGTACGGCCTACGAGCAGTACTTC
.,TRBJ2-5,.,TRBV10-3,CAISESEASQYF,TGTGCCATCAGTGAGTCTGAGGCTTCCCAGTACTTC
.,TRBJ2-5,.,TRBV6-5,CASRETWGRETQYF,TGTGCCAGCAGAGAGACCTGGGGACGGGAGACCCAGTACTTC
.,TRBJ2-5,TRBD1,TRBV5-4,CASSSGQGETQYF,TGTGCCAGCAGCTCTGGACAGGGGGAGACCCAGTACTTC
.,TRBJ1-5,.,TRBV6-5,CASSPRDSNQPQHF,TGTGCCAGCAGTCCCCGGGACAGCAATCAGCCCCAGCATTTT
.,TRBJ2-5,.,TRBV13,CASSSEETQYF,TGTGCCAGCAGCTCCGAAGAGACCCAGTACTTC
few,TRBJ2-6,.,TRBV12-5,CASGFSSGANVLTF,TGTGCTAGTGGTTTTTCTTCTGGGGCCAACGTCCTGACTTTC
.,TRBJ2-1,.,TRBV9,CASSLEPVYNEQFF,TGTGCCAGCAGCTTAGAACCGGTTTACAATGAGCAGTTCTTC
.,TRBJ2-7,TRBD1,TRBV29-1,CSVDILGTGGRYEQYF,TGCAGCGTTGACATACTTGGGACAGGGGGGAGATACGAGCAGTACTTC
.,TRBJ1-1,.,TRBV18,CASSQSAGLGVEF,TGTGCCAGCTCCCAGTCAGCAGGGCTCGGGGTTGAATTT
.,TRBJ2-7,TRBD1,TRBV7-9,CASSTRTGEDEQYF,TGTGCCAGCAGCACCCGGACAGGGGAGGACGAGCAGTACTTC
few,TRBJ2-7,TRBD1,TRBV7-9,CASSHRRDRDYEQYF,TGTGCCAGCAGCCACCGTCGGGACAGGGACTACGAGCAGTACTTC
.,TRBJ2-6,.,TRBV25-1,CASRDQDRSGANVLTF,TGTGCCAGCAGGGACCAGGATAGATCCGGGGCCAACGTCCTGACTTTC
.,TRBJ2-5,.,TRBV4-2,CASSQEGVETQYF,TGTGCCAGCAGCCAAGAGGGGGTGGAGACCCAGTACTTC
.,TRBJ2-7,.,TRBV13,CASSLAGQFEQYF,TGTGCCAGCAGCTTAGCCGGACAGTTCGAGCAGTACTTC
.,TRBJ1-6,.,TRBV15,CATSRDRGPDSPLHF,TGTGCCACCAGCAGAGATCGGGGGCCAGATTCACCCCTCCACTTT
.,TRBJ2-1,TRBD2,TRBV10-3,CAIRKGTSGGDEQFF,TGTGCCATCAGGAAAGGGACTAGCGGGGGAGATGAGCAGTTCTTC
once,TRBJ2-1,.,TRBV9,CASSVGQGEFNEQFF,TGTGCCAGCAGCGTAGGCCAGGGAGAATTCAATGAGCAGTTCTTC
once,TRBJ1-2,TRBD1,TRBV29-1,CSVRGQGVVGYTF,TGCAGCGTGCGGGGACAGGGGGTTGTGGGCTACACCTTC
.,TRBJ2-5,.,TRBV9,CASSRLVREETQYF,TGTGCCAGCTCGAGACTCGTGAGGGAGGAGACCCAGTACTTC
.,TRBJ2-1,TRBD2,TRBV9,CASSVGSSGSQNEQFF,TGTGCCAGCAGCGTAGGTAGTAGCGGGAGTCAGAATGAGCAGTTCTTC
.,TRBJ2-7,.,TRBV19,CASSIGRGYEQYF,TGTGCCAGTAGTATCGGAAGGGGCTACGAGCAGTACTTC
.,TRBJ2-3,.,TRBV25-1,CASRNTDTQYF,TGTGCCAGCAGAAACACAGATACGCAGTATTTT
once,TRBJ2-3,.,TRBV7-9,CASSLGARSDTQYF,TGTGCCAGCAGCTTAGGAGCCCGGTCCGATACGCAGTATTTT
.,TRBJ1-2,TRBD1,TRBV10-3,CAISADREYGYTF,TGTGCCATCAGCGCGGACAGGGAATATGGCTACACCTTC
.,TRBJ2-5,.,TRBV15,CATTQGWLETQYF,TGTGCCACCACCCAGGGGTGGTTGGAGACCCAGTACTTC
.,TRBJ1-2,.,TRBV29-1,CSVLQGKDGYTF,TGCAGCGTTCTCCAGGGTAAAGATGGCTACACCTTC
.,TRBJ1-2,.,TRBV29-1,CSVDRRQGDAGYTF,TGCAGCGTTGACCGAAGGCAGGGAGATGCTGGCTACACCTTC
few,TRBJ2-1,TRBD2,TRBV10-3,CAISDGTSGRNEQFF,TGTGCCATCAGTGACGGGACTAGCGGGAGAAATGAGCAGTTCTTC
.,TRBJ1-1,.,TRBV30,CAYGKTNTEAFF,TGTGCCTATGGAAAGACCAACACTGAAGCTTTCTTT
.,TRBJ1-4,.,TRBV30,CAWSEEYEKLFF,TGTGCCTGGAGTGAGGAGTATGAAAAACTGTTTTTT
.,TRBJ2-4,.,TRBV11-2,CASRSLAKNIQYF,TGTGCCAGCCGCTCTTTAGCCAAAAACATTCAGTACTTC